The entry below gives a single TCR beta chain sequence along with its context. The antigen this receptor binds is unknown. It has no much larger one-base neighbor in the sample; base qualities were not kept. The CDR3 sequence holds 14 residues, the cysteine and phenylalanine included. Only the CDR3 DNA stays, 42 bases, in frame from base 1. CDR1 and CDR2 are read off the germline V gene as ENHRY and SYGVKD. Cut back by 5 bases and 8 bases, the V and J ends lie 18 bases apart. The data are from a study of T cell responses to AZD1222 COVID-19 vaccine (dated by TCRdb to about 2021). Study-wide context: Because spike-specific TCR depth and breadth did not differ between the two schedules, AZD1222 recipients who got a second dose at roughly 4 weeks were pooled with those who got a second dose at roughly 12 weeks. TCR sequencing covered roughly 230 trial participants: 200 to 220 given two doses of AZD1222 and 26 given two doses of MenACWY control vaccine. Enrollment into the trials was organized by age into subgroups of 18-55, 56-69 and 70-plus years, and those subgroups contained approximately 160, 26 and 62 TCR-sequenced participants, respectively. Summary of the overall study and its limitations: After two AZD1222 doses, spike-specific TCR breadth and depth were significantly higher than at day 0 and than in MenACWY recipients. Reportedly, close to half of the unique spike-specific TCRs recognized epitopes lying outside the regions that are mutated in the B.1.351 and B.1.1.7 variants. Vaccine-associated CD4 TCRs spanned the whole spike protein, with dominant responses in regions 160-218 and 743-854. Most participants were white British and females outnumbered males, and the authors suggested that clonal diversity may have been underestimated. Only five to seven AZD1222 recipients were SARS-CoV-2 seropositive at baseline, limiting conclusions about previously exposed vaccinees. No day 14 peak-response samples were available, so repertoires were characterized only after the peak T cell response. In the small 56-69-year group, the increase in depth fell short of significance, most likely because of low power.

This specimen's time point label, per the study, means: baseline before first vaccination. Vaccinee samples were obtained from the UK trials COV001 and COV002, which included a single-blind randomized controlled phase 2/3 trial of AZD1222 (ChAdOx1 nCoV-19) in healthy adults. Trial participant PBMC samples were collected at day 0 and day 28 after the second dose for TCRbeta chain sequencing. The CDR3 regions of human TCRbeta chains were subjected to immunosequencing. Regarding the original processing steps: Repertoire TCRs were checked for matches against a reference library of SARS-CoV-2-specific TCRs that had been generated using the MIRA antigen-specificity platform. Breadth was defined as the fraction of unique TCRs that were SARS-CoV-2-associated, and depth was defined as the fraction of total T cells that were SARS-CoV-2-associated. Using the MIRA data, each spike-specific TCR was mapped to the spike region that the TCR reacts to and placed in a CD4 or CD8 class. Log10-transformed breadth and depth values were compared by one-way ANOVA with Sidak's multiple comparisons tests. In its TCRdb copy, this immuneACCESS table keeps in-frame sequences only and misses some clones. Where compared with another copy, unresolved V genes explain less than half of these, and the others have no known cause. V and J calls and clone size are given by that table; D and trimming were obtained from the DNA. The sample includes 150,000 to 200,000 clones, with just under 95% observed a single time. The ten top clones hold about 1.5% of the sample.

Recombination linked TRBV10-3 to TRBJ1-1, and perhaps TRBD1 as D gene, on 6 matching bases. The sequence came from an adult in good health. Sequencing used peripheral blood, obtained on day 0 of AZD1222 vaccination. CDR3 protein: CAISSTGGEGEAFF. The DNA reads as follows: TGTGCCATCAGTAGTACCGGGGGCGAGGGAGAAGCTTTCTTT.